Shown below are 11 T cell receptor beta chains from a single sample sequenced in a study of blood T cell repertoires in COVID-19. The data were produced by immunoSEQ multiplex PCR, yet TCRdb's version contains in-frame clones alone and is incomplete. The table shows some 220,000 clones, with more than 65% occurring only once. The specimen was peripheral blood. These receptors all stem from a man aged 45-65 years with active or convalescent COVID-19.

The V call is TRBV18, the J call TRBJ2-3; D may be TRBD1 (5 bases). With 0 bases removed from V and 6 bases from J, the gap between germline ends came to 19 bases. Germline V gene lookup returns CDR1 KGHSH and CDR2 LQKENI. The CDR3 consists of 17 residues. CDR3 in DNA: TGTGCCAGCTCACCACCCCGGCTAGTAGGGGTGGCGGATACGCAGTATTTT. Translating it yields CASSPPRLVGVADTQYF.

The chain joins TRBV11-1 to TRBJ2-7; the match to TRBD1 covers 7 bases. The CDR3 is made up of 15 amino acids. V dropped 3 bases and J dropped 1; count of bases not matched to a gene: 6. In germline, CDR1 is SGHAT, CDR2 FQDESV (reference sequence). CDR3: CASSFTGVGSYEQYF. CDR3 coding DNA: TGTGCCAGCAGCTTTACAGGGGTTGGGTCCTACGAGCAGTACTTC.

This clone was seen once. The chain uses TRBV6-2 or TRBV6-3 and TRBJ2-5, with TRBD1 identical over 7 bases. Germline assignment: CDR1 MNHEY and CDR2 SVGEGT. V lost 0 bases, J lost 4 bases, and 2 bases stayed unmatched. This CDR3 is built from 14 residues. In DNA, the CDR3 is TGTGCCAGCAGTTACTCGGGACAGTTAGAGACCCAGTACTTC. Amino acid sequence: CASSYSGQLETQYF.

The genes are TRBV3-1 (or the pseudogene TRBV3-2) and TRBJ2-1, with a tentative D call TRBD2 (6 bases). Germline V gene sequence: CDR1 LGHDT, CDR2 YNNKEL (reference sequence). V lost 1 base and J 13 bases, leaving 11 bases between the germline ends. The CDR3 has 12 residues. The CDR3 region is CASSQVGGPQFF. CDR3 bases: TGTGCCAGCAGCCAAGTGGGAGGACCCCAGTTCTTC.

The chain uses TRBV19 and TRBJ1-2, with D maybe TRBD1 (6 bases). This CDR3 has 15 residues. V shed 5 bases and J shed 4 bases, with 17 bases lying between them. The germline gives CDR1 LNHDA, CDR2 SQIVND (reference sequence). The CDR3 sequence is CASSLSRQAAYGYTF. In nucleotides, the CDR3 is TGTGCCAGTAGTCTCTCTCGACAGGCGGCCTATGGCTACACCTTC.

This clone was seen a single time. The J gene is TRBJ2-6, the V gene TRBV28; D is perhaps TRBD1 (5 bases). Germline V gene data show CDR1 as MDHEN and CDR2 as SYDVKM. The CDR3 length is 18 residues. V lost 5 bases and J 0 bases, leaving 17 bases between the germline ends. DNA for the CDR3: TGTGCCAGCAGTCCGGACGTACTCGACAGCTCTGGGGCCAACGTCCTGACTTTC. Translation gives CASSPDVLDSSGANVLTF.

The chain is built from TRBV7-3 and TRBJ2-3, with D possibly being TRBD2 (6 bases). From germline, CDR1 is SGHTA and CDR2 FQGTGA. The CDR3 has 13 amino acids. V lost 0 bases, J lost 6 bases, and 7 bases lay in between. CDR3 nucleotides: TGTGCCAGCAGCTTAACCCGGGGGGATACGCAGTATTTT. It translates to CASSLTRGDTQYF.

V is TRBV4-1 and J is TRBJ2-3; 8 bases fit TRBD2. The trim removed 1 base at V and 0 bases at J, leaving 3 bases unmatched. The CDR3 totals 16 residues. CDR1 is MGHRA, CDR2 YSYEKL, per germline. The CDR3 protein is CASSQGTSSSTDTQYF. The CDR3 nucleotides are TGCGCCAGCAGCCAAGGGACTAGCAGTAGCACAGATACGCAGTATTTT.

J is TRBJ2-1 and V is TRBV29-1, with a weak D call TRBD2 (5 bases). The CDR3 covers 13 residues. Germline CDR1 is SQVTM and CDR2 is ANQGSEA. V lost 4 bases and J 2 bases, leaving 9 bases between the germline ends. CDR3 residues: CSVGSGPYNEQFF. In DNA form, the CDR3 reads TGCAGCGTTGGGAGCGGTCCCTACAATGAGCAGTTCTTC.

The chain is built from TRBV7-9 and TRBJ1-6; D not certain. The CDR3 consists of 15 residues. The germline CDR1 and CDR2 sequences are SEHNR and FQNEAQ (reference sequence). Deletions cut 2 bases from V and 6 bases from J, with 11 bases between. CDR3 loop: CASSLHSSTNSPLHF. CDR3 nucleotide sequence: TGTGCCAGCAGCTTACACAGTTCGACTAATTCACCCCTCCACTTT. Full variable domain (outside the CDR3, taken from reference TRBV7-9 and TRBJ1-6): DTGVSQNPRHKITKRGQNVTFRCDPISEHNRLYWYRQTLGQGPEFLTYFQNEAQLEKSRLLSDRFSAERPKGSFSTLEIQRTEQGDSAMYLCASSLHSSTNSPLHFGNGTRLTVT.

V gene TRBV4-3 combines with J gene TRBJ1-6; D is unresolved. CDR1 is LGHNA and CDR2 is YSLEER in the germline V gene. CDR3 length: 17 residues. The V end lost 0 bases, the J end lost 3 bases, and 12 bases lay between the germline ends. CDR3 loop: CASSQDFGRLYNSPLHF. The DNA of the CDR3 is TGCGCCAGCAGCCAAGATTTTGGGCGTCTCTATAATTCACCCCTCCACTTT.